A selection of T cell receptor beta chains follows, all from one sample in a study of blood T cell repertoires in COVID-19. Assay: immunoSEQ multiplex PCR; the TCRdb copy retains only in-frame clones and omits some. This sample has 130,000 to 150,000 clones, with 75% to 85% found just once. Sequenced: peripheral blood. The receptors were sampled from a woman in her forties or fifties in a cohort sampled during active or convalescent COVID-19. The CDR3 runs from the conserved cysteine through the conserved F or W. D genes are given only for firm matches. Only some rows state a clone size, as once, few, many or a class for expanded clones.

clone_size	v_call	j_call	d_call	cdr3_nt	cdr3_aa
NA	TRBV27	TRBJ1-2	NA	TGTGCCAGCACGGCAGGGCCGCTCTATGGCTACACCTTC	CASTAGPLYGYTF
NA	TRBV7-6	TRBJ1-5	NA	TGTGCCAGCAGCTCCACAGGGAATCAGCCCCAGCATTTT	CASSSTGNQPQHF
NA	TRBV19	TRBJ1-6	NA	TGTGCCAGTACCCCCAAGACAGTAAATAATTCACCCCTCCACTTT	CASTPKTVNNSPLHF
NA	TRBV23-1	TRBJ1-4	NA	TGCGCCAGCAGTCAAAAACGGGATAATGAAAAACTGTTTTTT	CASSQKRDNEKLFF
NA	TRBV11-2	TRBJ2-7	NA	TGTGCCAGCATGCAGACAGATGTCTACGAGCAGTACTTC	CASMQTDVYEQYF
once	TRBV10-3	TRBJ1-4	TRBD1	TGTGCCATCAGTGAGTCAAGTTGGGACAGAAGTAATGAAAAACTGTTTTTT	CAISESSWDRSNEKLFF
NA	TRBV6-5	TRBJ2-5	NA	TGTGCCAGCAATGTTGGCAGCGAAGAGACCCAGTACTTC	CASNVGSEETQYF
few	TRBV6-5	TRBJ1-1	NA	TGTGCCAGCAATAGTGTTGGGAACACTGAAGCTTTCTTT	CASNSVGNTEAFF
NA	TRBV6-5	TRBJ2-5	TRBD2	TGTGCCAGCAGCCGGACTAGCGGGGGGGCGGAGACCCAGTACTTC	CASSRTSGGAETQYF
NA	TRBV9	TRBJ1-6	TRBD1	TGTGCCAGCAGCGTCCGGGACAGGATCAATTCACCCCTCCACTTT	CASSVRDRINSPLHF
NA	TRBV30	TRBJ1-6	NA	TGTGCCTGGAGTGTATTCAGGGCAAGATCACCCCTCCACTTT	CAWSVFRARSPLHF
once	TRBV15	TRBJ2-7	NA	TGTGCCACCAGCAGAGATAAGCAGGGGAGCTCCTACGAGCAGTACTTC	CATSRDKQGSSYEQYF
NA	TRBV4-1	TRBJ1-1	TRBD1	TGCGCCAGCAGCCGGGACCCCCACGGGACAGCACGATTAGGGAACACTGAAGCTTTCTTT	CASSRDPHGTARLGNTEAFF
NA	TRBV7-9	TRBJ1-2	NA	TGTGCCAGCAGCCCGGGACACTACTATGGCTACACCTTC	CASSPGHYYGYTF
NA	TRBV19	TRBJ1-5	TRBD1	TGTGCCAGCACACAGGGGTTCGGCAATCAGCCCCAGCATTTT	CASTQGFGNQPQHF
NA	TRBV9	TRBJ2-2	TRBD1	TGTGCCAGCAGCGTAGGGGTCAGGGGGCAATCCGGCGGGGAGCTGTTTTTT	CASSVGVRGQSGGELFF